What follows describes a single T cell receptor beta chain. The antigen is not known. The sample originates from a study of T cell repertoires in cytomegalovirus infection. Study information: Through public TCR beta signatures, both CMV infection and matching HLA type were indicated.

Each CDR3 protein is one row after TCRdb ran MiXCR on the reads. The table has fewer than 200,000 distinct CDR3 sequences, roughly 9.8% seen once; the top ten hold around 4.4%. General study findings and limits: What dominated the ex vivo response were HLA-C-restricted CMV-specific TCR beta clonotypes. Carriage of CMV together with the relevant HLA was identifiable through cumulative public TCR beta family frequency.

The clonotype was recovered from a human donor in good health (CMV status not recorded). Some clones in this sample may be carry-over from other donors' samples. The sample taken for sequencing was PBMCs.

The CDR3 sequence: CASRTSGGRTDTQYF. The CDR3 nucleotides read TGTGCCAGCAGGACTAGCGGGGGCCGCACAGATACGCAGTATTTT. This chain joins TRBV6-2 or TRBV6-3 and TRBJ2-3; 12 nucleotides agree with TRBD2. The J segment lost 1 base and the V segment lost 6 bases, leaving 2 bases of the junction unmatched. Germline CDR1 MNHEY, CDR2 SVGEGT. CDR3 length equals 15 residues.